Presented here are 22 T cell receptor beta chains from one specimen sequenced in a study of T cell repertoires in cytomegalovirus infection. One entry per CDR3 protein results from TCRdb running MiXCR on the reads. The sample contains around 750,000 distinct CDR3 sequences, roughly 33% of which appear only once. These TCRs are of unknown antigen specificity. The input for sequencing was cultured CD8+ T cells from PBMCs, taken from culture after CMV antigen stimulation. Receptor source: a human donor in good health (CMV status not recorded). Some clones in this sample may be carry-over from other donors' samples.

V usage is TRBV9 and J usage is TRBJ2-3, with 9 bases fitting TRBD2. Losses at the gene ends were 2 bases for V and 3 bases for J; bases not matched to a gene: 4. Germline assignment: CDR1 SGDLS and CDR2 YYNGEE. The CDR3 is 15 residues long. The CDR3 region is CASSVSGGGTDTQYF. The DNA for the CDR3 is TGTGCCAGCAGCGTTAGCGGGGGTGGTACAGATACGCAGTATTTT.

This chain joins TRBV7-3 and TRBJ2-1, with TRBD1 as a possible D gene (6 bases). CDR3 size: 16 residues. The germline V gene encodes CDR1 SGHTA and CDR2 FQGTGA. V was shortened by 3 bases and J by 8 bases, with 20 bases between the two germline ends. CDR3 region: CASSFQPGQGSHEQFF. The CDR3 bases are TGTGCCAGCAGCTTCCAACCTGGGCAGGGGAGTCATGAGCAGTTCTTC.

This clonotype has only one observation. This may be a read error: a much more frequent sequence differs by one nucleotide. V usage is TRBV7-8 and J usage is TRBJ1-6; D is undetermined. There are 13 residues in the CDR3. Germline values: CDR1 SGHVS, CDR2 FQNEAQ. The CDR3 DNA reads as TGTGCCAACAGCTTAACTAAGACGCGTCCCCTCCACTTT. Its translation: CANSLTKTRPLHF.

The genes are TRBV15 and TRBJ1-2; D is perhaps TRBD1 (5 bases). The CDR3 covers 14 residues. Germline V CDR1 and CDR2: LNHNV, YYDKDF (reference sequence). V was trimmed by 4 bases and J by 11 bases, leaving 20 bases between them. Written as DNA, the CDR3 is TGTGCCACCAGCATCTCGGACATCCGTCCATGGTACACCTTC. Translated: CATSISDIRPWYTF.

This clonotype has only a few counts. The V gene is TRBV6-5, the J gene TRBJ2-2; the match to TRBD2 covers 7 bases. Losses at the gene ends were 1 base for V and 0 bases for J; bases not matched to a gene: 5. Germline values: CDR1 MNHEY, CDR2 SVGAGI. This CDR3 spans 17 amino acids. The CDR3 DNA is TGTGCCAGCAGTTACTGGGTGGGAGGGGCGAACACCGGGGAGCTGTTTTTT. Translated, it gives CASSYWVGGANTGELFF.

This clonotype has just a few counts. The chain has TRBV7-9 and TRBJ1-1, with unresolved D. Per the germline V gene, CDR1 is SEHNR and CDR2 is FQNEAQ (reference sequence). This CDR3 comprises 10 residues. V dropped 8 bases and J dropped 6 bases, with 7 bases sitting between them. The CDR3, as DNA: TGTGCCAGCTTATCCTCTGAAGCTTTCTTT. It is translated as CASLSSEAFF. The full variable domain, with the rest looked up from reference TRBV7-9 and TRBJ1-1, is DTGVSQNPRHKITKRGQNVTFRCDPISEHNRLYWYRQTLGQGPEFLTYFQNEAQLEKSRLLSDRFSAERPKGSFSTLEIQRTEQGDSAMYLCASLSSEAFFGQGTRLTVV.

The V and J genes are TRBV6-2 or TRBV6-3 and TRBJ2-1; 8 positions agree with TRBD1. Per the germline V gene, CDR1 is MNHEY and CDR2 is SVGEGT. The CDR3 contains 15 residues. V shed 4 bases and J 8 bases; nucleotides not matched to a gene: 10. Here the CDR3 DNA reads TGTGCCAGCAGTTCGGGACAGGAACAACTGGATGAGCAGTTCTTC. Protein: CASSSGQEQLDEQFF.

This clonotype was seen only once. The V call is TRBV10-3, the J call TRBJ2-7; 12 nucleotides line up with TRBD1. J was trimmed by 3 bases and V by 4 bases; bases with no gene match: 13. Germline V gene lookup returns CDR1 ENHRY and CDR2 SYGVKD. There are 18 residues in the CDR3. CDR3 sequence (DNA): TGTGCCATCAGTGCCCTACTCCGGGACAGGGGGCGAAACTACGAGCAGTACTTC. Amino acid sequence: CAISALLRDRGRNYEQYF.

A remark on this clonotype: One end of the junction varies from germline; a read error may be responsible. The chain employs TRBV7-2 and TRBJ1-5, with a possible D match to TRBD1 (5 bases). Germline values: CDR1 SGHTA, CDR2 FQGNSA. The CDR3 loop spans 14 amino acids. The CDR3 DNA is TGTGCCAACAGCATGGGGGATAGCAATCAGCCCCAGCATTTT. Its protein product is CANSMGDSNQPQHF.

V and J are TRBV7-8 and TRBJ2-2, with 9 bases lining up with TRBD1. Trimming took 5 bases from V and 1 from J; bases not matched to a gene: 8. This CDR3 region has 17 residues. Germline lookup yields CDR1 SGHVS and CDR2 FQNEAQ. Here the CDR3 reads CASSPWTGVLNTGELFF. CDR3 in DNA: TGTGCCAGCAGCCCCTGGACAGGGGTCCTGAACACCGGGGAGCTGTTTTTT.

This clonotype appeared a few times. The gene calls are TRBV4-1 and TRBJ1-6; D is possibly TRBD1 (5 bases). The germline CDR1 and CDR2 sequences are MGHRA and YSYEKL. The CDR3 covers 18 residues. Trimming took 3 bases from V and 2 from J, leaving 17 bases between them. This CDR3 reads CASSQRDPRLTYNSPLHF. Here the CDR3 DNA reads TGCGCCAGCAGCCAGAGGGACCCCCGTTTGACCTATAATTCACCCCTCCACTTT.

This sequence joins TRBV7-6 and TRBJ1-1, with a possible D match to TRBD1 (5 bases). The V gene's germline CDR1 is SGHVS and CDR2 FNYEAQ. This CDR3 comprises 19 residues. V lost 3 bases and J lost 2, with 25 bases in between. The CDR3 DNA follows: TGTGCCAGCAGCTTCCAGTGGCAGGGTCTCCTTACCCTAAACACTGAAGCTTTCTTT. It is translated as CASSFQWQGLLTLNTEAFF.

The chain recombines TRBV29-1 with TRBJ2-1; D is unclear. Trimming pared 5 bases from V and 4 bases from J, leaving 12 bases between. The CDR3 spans 13 residues. The germline V gene encodes CDR1 SQVTM and CDR2 ANQGSEA. In DNA, the CDR3 is TGCAGCGTTCCTGTGACTTCGTACAATGAGCAGTTCTTC. Its protein is CSVPVTSYNEQFF.

The genes are TRBV11-2 and TRBJ2-1, with D perhaps given as TRBD1 or TRBD2 (6 bases each). The V end lost 1 base, the J end lost 8 bases, and 15 bases lay between the germline ends. Germline V gene data show CDR1 as SGHAT and CDR2 as FQNNGV. This CDR3 region has 15 residues. The CDR3 region is CASSLVGGVRDEQFF. As DNA, the CDR3 is TGTGCCAGCAGCTTAGTGGGGGGCGTTCGTGATGAGCAGTTCTTC.

The chain employs TRBV29-1 and TRBJ2-3; TRBD1 is a possible D gene (5 bases). Germline lookup yields CDR1 SQVTM and CDR2 ANQGSEA. The CDR3 length is 16 residues. Trimming took 4 bases from V and 0 from J, leaving 17 bases between them. CDR3 nucleotide sequence: TGCAGCGTTGTAAGGGGCGGCAAGGCCAGCACAGATACGCAGTATTTT. It is translated as CSVVRGGKASTDTQYF.

This clonotype turned up a few times. The chain has TRBV6-1 and TRBJ2-7; 7 nucleotides agree with TRBD1. Germline V lookup: CDR1 MNHNS, CDR2 SASEGT. Trimming removed 6 bases from V and 1 base from J; junction bases left unmatched: 9. This CDR3 comprises 15 residues. This CDR3 is CASRDTGTASYEQYF. The CDR3 DNA follows: TGTGCCAGCAGGGATACGGGGACAGCTTCCTACGAGCAGTACTTC.

This clonotype was counted at least ten times. The chain links TRBV11-2 to TRBJ2-1; D is possibly TRBD1 (5 bases). The V end was cut by 7 bases, the J end by 7 bases, with 20 bases between. In germline, CDR1 is SGHAT, CDR2 FQNNGV. CDR3 length equals 15 residues. CDR3 DNA: TGTGCCAGCACCAAATCCGGGCTCCCAGGGAATGAGCAGTTCTTC. Translated, it gives CASTKSGLPGNEQFF.

This clonotype has a count of ten or more. The junction does not match germline at one end; this may be a read error. The V call is TRBV7-2, the J call TRBJ2-3; D perhaps matches TRBD2 (5 bases). This CDR3 region has 14 residues. The germline CDR1 and CDR2 sequences are SGHTA and FQGNSA. In nucleotides, the CDR3 is TGTGCCAGCAACTTAGGGAGCCCCACAGATACGCAGTATTTT. As protein: CASNLGSPTDTQYF.

The table lists this clonotype with a few counts. The chain has TRBV6-5 and TRBJ2-5; no clear D. The CDR3 is made up of 13 amino acids. V gave up 6 bases and J gave up 9 bases, with 17 bases separating them. Germline values: CDR1 MNHEY, CDR2 SVGAGI. This CDR3 is CASSSTLEKAQYF. The CDR3, as DNA: TGTGCCAGCAGCTCGACTTTAGAGAAGGCCCAGTACTTC.

Notes on this clonotype: A read error is possible here, since a much larger clone lies one base away. The chain employs TRBV6-6 and TRBJ2-7; D is unclear. The CDR3 extends over 13 amino acids. Germline values: CDR1 MNHNY, CDR2 SVGAGI (reference sequence). Between the trimmed V and J ends, which lost 5 bases and 2 bases, there was a span of 10 bases. CDR3 loop: CASSVTQTYEQYF. The CDR3 DNA follows: TGTGCCAGCAGTGTAACACAGACCTACGAGCAGTACTTC.

This clonotype was counted between two and nine times. V usage is TRBV14 and J usage is TRBJ1-4; 7 bases align to TRBD1. Germline-derived CDR1 and CDR2 are SGHDN and FVKESK. The CDR3 is 16 residues long. V gave up 3 bases and J gave up 3 bases; unmatched junction bases: 7. CDR3 sequence reads: CASSQRWTGSNEKLFF. The CDR3 coding sequence is TGTGCCAGCAGCCAGCGATGGACAGGTTCTAATGAAAAACTGTTTTTT.

There are many counts of this clonotype. This chain joins TRBV7-6 and TRBJ2-1; D assignment may be TRBD1 or TRBD2 (5 bases each). V gave up 6 bases and J gave up 0 bases, with 12 bases separating them. CDR3 size: 15 residues. Germline V CDR1 and CDR2: SGHVS, FNYEAQ. The CDR3 DNA sequence: TGTGCCAGCAGAGAAGACAGCGGCTCCTACAATGAGCAGTTCTTC. Protein product: CASREDSGSYNEQFF.